One sample yielded the 15 T cell receptor beta chains listed below, sequenced in a study of shared clonotypes between healthy human individuals. The assay was immunoSEQ multiplex PCR, and TCRdb's table has in-frame clones only and misses some. The table includes about 600,000 clones, almost 97% detected once. Material: naive CD4+ T cells sorted from blood. Subset specified: CD45RA+ positively selected. The source is a woman between 25 and 40 years old in good health.

The rearrangement links TRBV7-9 to TRBJ2-5, with D uncertain. Trimming removed 3 bases at V and 4 bases at J, with 6 bases between. This CDR3 region has 12 residues. Germline values: CDR1 SEHNR, CDR2 FQNEAQ (reference sequence). DNA of the CDR3: TGTGCCAGCAGCTTTTTAATAGAGACCCAGTACTTC. The encoded protein is CASSFLIETQYF.

This chain connects TRBV7-8 to TRBJ2-7; weak D call: TRBD1 (6 bases). Trimming removed 4 bases at V and 3 bases at J, with 13 bases between. Germline lookup yields CDR1 SGHVS and CDR2 FQNEAQ. The CDR3 covers 14 residues. The CDR3: CASSWTGTSYEQYF. DNA for the CDR3: TGTGCCAGCAGCTGGACCGGGACAAGCTACGAGCAGTACTTC.

This chain joins TRBV7-9 and TRBJ2-7; the D gene is possibly TRBD1 (5 bases). The germline CDR1 and CDR2 sequences are SEHNR and FQNEAQ (reference sequence). There are 15 residues in the CDR3. The V and J ends lost 5 bases and 6 bases respectively, with 20 bases between them. CDR3 amino acids: CASSDQGRESIEQYF. In DNA, the CDR3 is TGTGCCAGCAGCGACCAAGGCAGGGAATCTATCGAGCAGTACTTC.

This clone was seen a single time. Additional DNA sequences in this sample encode the identical CDR3. The chain is built from TRBV28 and TRBJ1-2; D not resolved. CDR1 and CDR2 (germline): MDHEN, SYDVKM. The CDR3 has 12 residues. The germline V and J ends were trimmed by 3 bases and 2 bases, with 4 bases remaining between them. The CDR3 spells CASSFSNYGYTF. The CDR3 nucleotides read TGTGCCAGCAGTTTCTCCAACTATGGCTACACCTTC.

The V call is TRBV7-9, the J call TRBJ1-3, with TRBD1 matching over 8 bases. The CDR3 extends over 15 amino acids. J was trimmed by 3 bases and V by 5 bases; bases with no gene match: 6. Germline V gene sequence: CDR1 SEHNR, CDR2 FQNEAQ (reference sequence). As DNA, the CDR3 is TGTGCCAGCAGCCCGCGGACAGGGTTTGGAAACACCATATATTTT. This codes for CASSPRTGFGNTIYF. Variable domain in full (rest from reference TRBV7-9 and TRBJ1-3): DTGVSQNPRHKITKRGQNVTFRCDPISEHNRLYWYRQTLGQGPEFLTYFQNEAQLEKSRLLSDRFSAERPKGSFSTLEIQRTEQGDSAMYLCASSPRTGFGNTIYFGEGSWLTVV.

In DNA, the CDR3 is TGTGCCAGCTCACCCAACAGGGTTGACACCGGGGAGCTGTTTTTT. This sequence encodes CASSPNRVDTGELFF. The chain has TRBV18 and TRBJ2-2, with D possibly TRBD1 on 6 matching bases. V was clipped by 3 bases and J by 3 bases, with 11 bases between them. Per germline, CDR1 KGHSH and CDR2 LQKENI. This CDR3 is 15 amino acids long.

V and J are TRBV18 and TRBJ1-4; D ambiguous. V lost 3 bases and J lost 0, with 8 bases in between. In germline, CDR1 is KGHSH, CDR2 LQKENI. This CDR3 contains 15 residues. The CDR3 is CASSPQVATNEKLFF. The CDR3 region has the DNA TGTGCCAGCTCACCCCAGGTTGCAACTAATGAAAAACTGTTTTTT.

This clone was seen a single time. The chain links TRBV5-1 to TRBJ1-2; 7 nucleotides match TRBD1. Germline V CDR1 and CDR2: SGHRS, YFSETQ. The CDR3 contains 14 residues. The trim removed 4 bases at V and 5 bases at J, leaving 8 bases unmatched. CDR3 nucleotide sequence: TGCGCCAGCAGCGTGGGACCGGGACAGTATGGCTACACCTTC. Translated: CASSVGPGQYGYTF.

The V and J genes are TRBV7-6 and TRBJ2-1, with unresolved D. The germline CDR1 and CDR2 sequences are SGHVS and FNYEAQ. This CDR3 has 15 residues. The V end lost 8 bases, the J end lost 0 bases, and 14 bases lay between the germline ends. CDR3 sequence (DNA): TGTGCCAGCTCTGGCTACACCATCTCCTACAATGAGCAGTTCTTC. This translates into CASSGYTISYNEQFF. Variable domain in full (rest from reference TRBV7-6 and TRBJ2-1): GAGVSQSPRYKVTKRGQDVALRCDPISGHVSLYWYRQALGQGPEFLTYFNYEAQQDKSGLPNDRFSAERPEGSISTLTIQRTEQRDSAMYRCASSGYTISYNEQFFGPGTRLTVL.

The chain recombines TRBV18 with TRBJ1-5; D is possibly TRBD1 (6 bases). The CDR3 runs 15 residues. Trimming left V 6 bases short and J 6 bases short, with 18 bases between. Germline lookup yields CDR1 KGHSH and CDR2 LQKENI. The CDR3 nucleotides are TGTGCCAGCTCCGCCCGCGGGGGCGCAGGTCAGCCCCAGCATTTT. This gives the protein CASSARGGAGQPQHF.

The chain is built from TRBV7-3 and TRBJ2-2; D call uncertain. The germline V gene encodes CDR1 SGHTA and CDR2 FQGTGA. V was shortened by 2 bases and J by 3 bases, with 10 bases between the two germline ends. CDR3 length: 15 residues. The CDR3 DNA sequence: TGTGCCAGCAGCTTAGGTTCCGGGTACACCGGGGAGCTGTTTTTT. Amino acid sequence: CASSLGSGYTGELFF.

This chain joins TRBV4-1 and TRBJ2-4; D not certain. The CDR3 is made up of 17 amino acids. Germline V lookup: CDR1 MGHRA, CDR2 YSYEKL. Trimming removed 4 bases from V and 0 bases from J, with 16 bases in between. CDR3 sequence: CASSRPTVSLAKNIQYF. The CDR3 nucleotides are TGCGCCAGCAGCCGACCAACCGTGAGCCTAGCCAAAAACATTCAGTACTTC.

This chain links TRBV10-2 with TRBJ1-5; D unresolved. This CDR3 comprises 14 residues. Germline CDR1 WSHSY, CDR2 SAAADI. The ends were cut back, 7 bases at V and 0 bases at J, with 10 bases in the middle. The CDR3 DNA reads as TGCGCCAGCAATACCGACAATAGCAATCAGCCCCAGCATTTT. This gives the protein CASNTDNSNQPQHF.

This clone was observed a single time. This sequence joins TRBV28 and TRBJ2-1; D not certain. The germline gives CDR1 MDHEN, CDR2 SYDVKM. V lost 6 bases and J 10 bases, leaving 16 bases between the germline ends. The CDR3 is made up of 13 amino acids. The CDR3 coding sequence is TGTGCCAGCAGCCCAAGCGACTTACGGGAGCAGTTCTTC. It codes for CASSPSDLREQFF.

This clone was observed a single time. The rearrangement joins TRBV4-2 to TRBJ1-5, with TRBD1 matching 7 bases. The CDR3 spans 17 residues. J lost 4 bases, V lost 3 bases, and 12 bases had no gene match. CDR1 LGHNA and CDR2 YNFKEQ come from the germline V gene. This CDR3 reads CASSQDVSEQGNQPQHF. DNA of the CDR3: TGTGCCAGCAGCCAGGACGTCTCCGAACAGGGGAATCAGCCCCAGCATTTT.